Listed here are 20 T cell receptor beta chains from one sample, sequenced in a study of control samples from healthy donors and cancer patients. Data came from immunoSEQ multiplex PCR; TCRdb stores just in-frame clones and leaves some out. The sample has about 180,000 clones, approximately 92% seen once. The specimen was blood. The receptors come from a man aged 30-40 years in good health.

This chain uses TRBV11-1 with TRBJ2-5; a possible D gene is TRBD1 (6 bases). The germline V and J ends were trimmed by 5 bases and 4 bases, with 17 bases remaining between them. Germline-derived CDR1 and CDR2 are SGHAT and FQDESV (reference sequence). The CDR3 spans 15 residues. Here the CDR3 reads CASSNLQGTPETQYF. In DNA form, the CDR3 reads TGTGCCAGCAGCAACCTACAGGGTACCCCAGAGACCCAGTACTTC.

The gene calls are TRBV30 and TRBJ1-5; D unclear. Per germline, CDR1 GTSNPN and CDR2 SVGIG (reference sequence). V was cut by 0 bases and J by 3 bases, with 9 bases left in between. The CDR3 runs to 14 residues. The CDR3 region is CAWSVRADNQPQHF. The CDR3 nucleotides read TGTGCCTGGAGTGTACGGGCAGACAATCAGCCCCAGCATTTT.

The chain couples TRBV10-1 to TRBJ1-5; TRBD1 aligns across 8 bases. The CDR3 is 17 residues long. Trimming cost V 2 bases and J 7 bases; bases outside gene matches: 13. CDR1 is WNHNN, CDR2 SYGVQD, per germline (reference sequence). The CDR3: CASSEVLTGEERQPQHF. The CDR3 bases are TGCGCCAGCAGTGAGGTGTTGACAGGGGAAGAGCGACAGCCCCAGCATTTT.

J is TRBJ1-1 and V is TRBV14; maybe TRBD1 (5 bases). The CDR3 totals 13 residues. The V gene's germline CDR1 is SGHDN and CDR2 FVKESK. Deletions cut 3 bases from V and 6 bases from J, with 11 bases between. The CDR3 loop reads CASSQGPGPEAFF. CDR3 nucleotide sequence: TGTGCCAGCAGCCAGGGACCAGGGCCTGAAGCTTTCTTT.

The J gene is TRBJ2-6, the V gene TRBV12-3 or TRBV12-4, with D uncertain. V lost 4 bases and J lost 1, with 2 bases in between. The CDR3 contains 13 residues. The CDR3 is CASSWSGANVLTF. CDR3 coding DNA: TGTGCCAGCAGTTGGTCTGGGGCCAACGTCCTGACTTTC.

The chain employs TRBV19 and TRBJ1-3; D ambiguous. V gave up 6 bases and J gave up 0 bases, with 9 bases separating them. The V gene's germline CDR1 is LNHDA and CDR2 SQIVND (reference sequence). The CDR3 is 14 amino acids. The CDR3 coding sequence is TGTGCCAGTAGCTCCCCACCCTCTGGAAACACCATATATTTT. This gives the protein CASSSPPSGNTIYF.

The V and J genes are TRBV28 and TRBJ1-1; possible D gene TRBD1, 5 bases. Germline V gene data show CDR1 as MDHEN and CDR2 as SYDVKM. There are 17 residues in the CDR3. Trimming left V 4 bases short and J 4 bases short, with 22 bases between. The CDR3 nucleotides are TGTGCCAGCAGTTCCCCCGGGACTGTTCTTACGGGCACTGAAGCTTTCTTT. Encoded protein: CASSSPGTVLTGTEAFF. The variable domain in full, completed from reference TRBV28 and TRBJ1-1, reads DVKVTQSSRYLVKRTGEKVFLECVQDMDHENMFWYRQDPGLGLRLIYFSYDVKMKEKGDIPEGYSVSREKKERFSLILESASTNQTSMYLCASSSPGTVLTGTEAFFGQGTRLTVV.

The chain employs TRBV4-2 and TRBJ2-1, with TRBD2 matching over 8 bases. Trimming removed 3 bases from V and 7 bases from J; junction bases left unmatched: 11. CDR1 and CDR2 from the germline V gene are LGHNA and YNFKEQ. The CDR3 loop spans 16 amino acids. The CDR3, as DNA: TGTGCCAGCAGCCAGGGGGGGACTAGGGATCCTAATGAGCAGTTCTTC. Its translation is CASSQGGTRDPNEQFF.

This rearrangement joins TRBV14 to TRBJ2-5; D remains ambiguous. This CDR3 contains 14 residues. Trimming cost V 2 bases and J 5 bases, with 12 bases left between them. Germline CDR1 SGHDN, CDR2 FVKESK. The CDR3 here is CASSQLAGRETQYF. In DNA form, the CDR3 reads TGTGCCAGCAGCCAACTCGCCGGGCGTGAGACCCAGTACTTC.

This clone was detected only a few times. The genes are TRBV3-1 (or the pseudogene TRBV3-2) and TRBJ2-7, with TRBD2 identical over 14 bases. The V and J ends lost 4 bases and 13 bases, in that order; junction bases with no gene match: 6. The CDR3 totals 13 residues. Germline V gene sequence: CDR1 LGHDT, CDR2 YNNKEL (reference sequence). The CDR3 DNA sequence: TGTGCCAGCAGCCCGGGACTAGCGGGAGTCGGTTACTTC. It encodes CASSPGLAGVGYF.

This chain connects TRBV4-3 to TRBJ1-2; possible D gene TRBD1, 6 bases. The V gene's germline CDR1 is LGHNA and CDR2 YSLEER. CDR3 length: 15 amino acids. V shed 4 bases and J shed 4 bases, with 16 bases lying between them. The CDR3 bases are TGCGCCAGCAGCCCGAACAGGGCGGGAGGCTATGGCTACACCTTC. Residues: CASSPNRAGGYGYTF.

The chain uses TRBV5-4 and TRBJ2-2; D possibly corresponds to TRBD2 (6 bases). The CDR3 totals 15 residues. Germline-derived CDR1 and CDR2 are SGHNT and YYREEE (reference sequence). The germline V and J ends were trimmed by 4 bases and 6 bases, with 16 bases remaining between them. CDR3 residues: CASSPPLGTPGELFF. The DNA of the CDR3 is TGTGCCAGCAGCCCACCACTAGGGACTCCCGGGGAGCTGTTTTTT.

The V call is TRBV7-8, the J call TRBJ2-1; 8 nucleotides match TRBD1. V gave up 5 bases and J gave up 0 bases; unmatched junction bases: 3. Germline V CDR1 and CDR2: SGHVS, FQNEAQ. This CDR3 contains 15 residues. The CDR3 nucleotides read TGTGCCAGCAGCAACACAGGGGGCTCCTACAATGAGCAGTTCTTC. Its translation is CASSNTGGSYNEQFF.

V gene TRBV6-5 combines with J gene TRBJ1-5; D is perhaps TRBD1 (6 bases). Per the germline V gene, CDR1 is MNHEY and CDR2 is SVGAGI. The CDR3 consists of 14 residues. V was cut by 7 bases and J by 6 bases, with 16 bases left in between. This CDR3 reads CASMPGGAAQPQHF. The DNA for the CDR3 is TGTGCCAGCATGCCGGGGGGCGCGGCTCAGCCCCAGCATTTT.

This rearrangement joins TRBV6-5 to TRBJ1-1; 7 bases match TRBD1. Germline V gene sequence: CDR1 MNHEY, CDR2 SVGAGI. V shed 7 bases, J shed 2 bases, and the junction held 10 bases outside the gene matches. The CDR3 consists of 15 residues. The CDR3 reads CASKEQGRGNTEAFF. The CDR3, as DNA: TGTGCCAGCAAGGAACAGGGGAGGGGAAACACTGAAGCTTTCTTT.

The chain employs TRBV21-1 and TRBJ1-6; the D call TRBD1 from the table was never checked on the DNA. TRBV21-1 is a listed pseudogene. There are 15 residues in the CDR3. The CDR3 loop is CATGQGKSENSPLHF. The CDR3 DNA follows: TGTGCCACCGGACAGGGGAAGTCGGAAAATTCACCCCTCCACTTT.

The chain is built from TRBV28 and TRBJ1-2; D ambiguous. The CDR3 is 11 residues long. Germline V gives CDR1 MDHEN, CDR2 SYDVKM. This chain's CDR3 is CAASGNYGYTF. CDR3 bases: TGTGCAGCCTCGGGGAACTATGGCTACACCTTC.

The gene calls are TRBV7-6 and TRBJ2-1, with a weak D call TRBD1 (6 bases). V gave up 4 bases and J gave up 8 bases, with 18 bases separating them. The CDR3 is made up of 15 amino acids. Germline V CDR1 and CDR2: SGHVS, FNYEAQ. The CDR3 loop is CASSSGTRPRDEQFF. In DNA, the CDR3 is TGTGCCAGCAGCTCCGGGACACGCCCGAGGGATGAGCAGTTCTTC.

The V and J genes are TRBV7-9 and TRBJ1-3; D not certain. Trimming removed 1 base at V and 4 bases at J, with 5 bases between. CDR3 length: 13 residues. Germline V lookup: CDR1 SEHNR, CDR2 FQNEAQ (reference sequence). CDR3 amino acids: CASSLGEGNTIYF. The CDR3 DNA reads TGTGCCAGCAGCTTAGGCGAGGGAAACACCATATATTTT.

DNA of the CDR3: TGTGCCAGCAGCCCTGACACCACCTACGAGCAGTACTTC. It is translated as CASSPDTTYEQYF. J is TRBJ2-7 and V is TRBV27; D unresolved. V lost 6 bases, J lost 2 bases, and 11 bases lay in between. CDR3 length equals 13 residues. The germline CDR1 and CDR2 sequences are MNHEY and SMNVEV (reference sequence).